A selection of T cell receptor beta chains follows, all from one sample in a study of blood T cell repertoires in COVID-19. Sequencing was performed with immunoSEQ multiplex PCR; in TCRdb, only in-frame clones are kept and a portion is missing. The sample consists of some 240,000 clones, over 75% of them appearing once. Sequences were obtained from peripheral blood. These receptors came from a human donor in a cohort sampled during active COVID-19. Both conserved end residues are part of each CDR3. Each record gives: CDR3 DNA, CDR3 protein, J gene, V gene, clone size, D gene. D genes are given only for firm matches. Clone size is shown for a subset of rows, as once, few, many or a class of expanded clone.

DNA: TGTGCCAGTACGGGACAGGGGGCTCGAGAGACCCAGTACTTC
CDR3: CASTGQGARETQYF
J: TRBJ2-5
V: TRBV19
size: once
D: TRBD1

DNA: TGTGCCAGCAGCTTAGCGCAAGGGGTGGCTGAAGCTTTCTTT
CDR3: CASSLAQGVAEAFF
J: TRBJ1-1
V: TRBV7-9
size: NA
D: NA

DNA: TGTGCCAGCAGTGAGGCTAGCGGGGGCATCTACGAGCAGTACTTC
CDR3: CASSEASGGIYEQYF
J: TRBJ2-7
V: TRBV6-1
size: once
D: TRBD2

DNA: TGTGCCATCAGCTACGGACAGGTGGAAAGTACAGATACGCAGTATTTT
CDR3: CAISYGQVESTDTQYF
J: TRBJ2-3
V: TRBV10-3
size: once
D: TRBD1

DNA: TGTGCCAGCAGCGTAGATCCTAGCGGGAGACGATCCTACAATGAGCAGTTCTTC
CDR3: CASSVDPSGRRSYNEQFF
J: TRBJ2-1
V: TRBV9
size: NA
D: TRBD2

DNA: TGCGCCAGCAGCTTGGGGACAGCCGATAATGAAAAACTGTTTTTT
CDR3: CASSLGTADNEKLFF
J: TRBJ1-4
V: TRBV5-1
size: NA
D: NA

DNA: TGTGCCATCAAAGAGCGGGACCAAGAGACCCAGTACTTC
CDR3: CAIKERDQETQYF
J: TRBJ2-5
V: TRBV10-3
size: NA
D: NA

DNA: TGCGCCAGCAGCTCCGTTGCAGTCGCCACAGATACGCAGTATTTT
CDR3: CASSSVAVATDTQYF
J: TRBJ2-3
V: TRBV5-1
size: NA
D: NA

DNA: TGTGCCAGCAGTTACTTACCAGGATGGGGCTCTAACTATGGCTACACCTTC
CDR3: CASSYLPGWGSNYGYTF
J: TRBJ1-2
V: TRBV6-2/TRBV6-3
size: NA
D: NA

DNA: TGTGCCAGCAGCCCCGGACGGAGGAATTCACCTCTCCACTTT
CDR3: CASSPGRRNSPLHF
J: TRBJ1-6
V: TRBV9
size: NA
D: NA

DNA: TGTGCCAGCAGTCTCCCACTAGCGGGGAGCAGTCTAGCTACGCAGTATTTT
CDR3: CASSLPLAGSSLATQYF
J: TRBJ2-3
V: TRBV6-2/TRBV6-3
size: NA
D: TRBD2